Sequencing of this T cell receptor beta chain was carried out in a study of Tregs in tolerant kidney transplant recipients. The method was immunoSEQ multiplex PCR; TCRdb's version includes in-frame clones alone and lacks a portion of them. Listed are 11,000 to 15,000 clones; 27% falls within the top ten. The CDR3 consists of 15 residues. The germline CDR1 and CDR2 sequences are KGHSH and LQKENI. Losses at the gene ends were 5 bases for V and 4 bases for J; bases not matched to a gene: 4. Concerning this clone: Its target is not known. The read falls 3 residues short of the CDR3 end, and the missing part is taken from the germline J gene.

Recipients received nonmyeloablative bone marrow transplants from related graft donors, with transient mixed chimerism. Unstimulated Tregs (CD4+CD25+CD127-) and CD4+CD25- non-Tregs were sorted from PBMCs. Findings and caveats of the study: Changing PCR primers prevented nucleotide comparison between some patients' samples. Donor-specific Treg expansion exceeded global Treg expansion in tolerant patients, suggesting antigen drive.

The chain joins TRBV18 to TRBJ2-1; 11 bases line up with TRBD1. The specimen comprised CD8+ T cells from blood (PBMCs), sampled 6 months after the transplant. The clonotype comes from a human patient who received a combined kidney and bone marrow transplant. Some T cells may be transferred from the graft donor. Partial CDR3 DNA: TGTGCCAGCTCAGCGGACAGGGGGCTTTACAATGAG. This sequence encodes CASSADRGLYNE. The CDR3, in full, reads CASSADRGLYNEQFF. The variable domain in full, with the rest retrieved from reference TRBV18 and TRBJ2-1, is NAGVMQNPRHLVRRRGQEARLRCSPMKGHSHVYWYRQLPEEGLKFMVYLQKENIIDESGMPKERFSAEFPKEGPSILRIQQVVRGDSAAYFCASSADRGLYNEQFFGPGTRLTVL.